These 18 T cell receptor beta chains originate from one sample sequenced in a study of beta chain features in type 1 diabetes. All of the isolated RNA was reverse transcribed, so expressed TCRB transcripts were sequenced. The protocol was immunoSEQ multiplex PCR, while the TCRdb copy is restricted to in-frame clones and leaves out a portion. Among under 350,000 clones listed, 8% were seen once. What was sequenced was central memory CD4+ T cells from blood. The receptors shown here come from a woman aged 18-35 years in good health.

The rearrangement links TRBV27 to TRBJ1-2; TRBD1 aligns across 9 bases. Looked up from germline, CDR1 is MNHEY and CDR2 is SMNVEV (reference sequence). CDR3 length equals 16 residues. Trimming at V came to 6 bases and at J to 5 bases, leaving 13 bases not matched to a gene. CDR3 amino acids: CASSLAAGQGWYGYTF. The CDR3 bases are TGTGCCAGCAGCTTGGCCGCGGGACAGGGTTGGTATGGCTACACCTTC.

This clone came up many times. The J gene is TRBJ1-2, the V gene TRBV4-1, with 10 positions matching TRBD1. The germline V gene encodes CDR1 MGHRA and CDR2 YSYEKL. Trimming removed 3 bases from V and 3 bases from J; junction bases left unmatched: 16. There are 19 residues in the CDR3. The CDR3 here is CASSQLSWDRGTKDYGYTF. CDR3 bases: TGCGCCAGCAGCCAGCTCTCTTGGGACAGGGGTACCAAGGACTATGGCTACACCTTC.

This clone was recorded a few times. J is TRBJ1-4 and V is TRBV19; no clear D. Germline V gives CDR1 LNHDA, CDR2 SQIVND (reference sequence). This CDR3 comprises 12 residues. Deletions cut 5 bases from V and 3 bases from J, with 4 bases between. CDR3 residues: CASSLANEKLFF. The CDR3 DNA reads TGTGCCAGTAGTCTTGCTAATGAAAAACTGTTTTTT.

There are a few counts of this clone. The gene calls are TRBV2 and TRBJ1-1; no clear D gene. The CDR3 covers 12 residues. V lost 6 bases, J lost 4 bases, and 9 bases lay in between. Germline V gene sequence: CDR1 SNHLY, CDR2 FYNNEI. CDR3 sequence: CASRPRGTEAFF. The CDR3, as DNA: TGTGCCAGCAGGCCTCGGGGCACTGAAGCTTTCTTT. Filled out from reference TRBV2 and TRBJ1-1, the complete variable domain reads EPEVTQTPSHQVTQMGQEVILRCVPISNHLYFYWYRQILGQKVEFLVSFYNNEISEKSEIFDDQFSVERPDGSNFTLKIRSTKLEDSAMYFCASRPRGTEAFFGQGTRLTVV.

This chain joins TRBV13 and TRBJ2-5, with D tentatively TRBD1 (5 bases). This CDR3 is built from 14 residues. The V gene lost 2 bases and the J gene lost 5 bases, with 12 bases spanning the gap. CDR1 is PRHDT, CDR2 FYEKMQ, per germline (reference sequence). CDR3 sequence (DNA): TGTGCCAGCAGCTTAAACCAGGGCTTTGAGACCCAGTACTTC. As protein: CASSLNQGFETQYF.

The chain recombines TRBV6-1 with TRBJ1-3; D not certain. The V end was cut by 6 bases, the J end by 1 base, with 7 bases between. Germline assignment: CDR1 MNHNS and CDR2 SASEGT. The CDR3 extends over 13 amino acids. The CDR3 region is CASRQGSGNTIYF. The CDR3 DNA follows: TGTGCCAGCAGACAAGGATCTGGAAACACCATATATTTT.

This clone was seen a handful of times. The rearrangement joins TRBV7-2 to TRBJ2-6, with TRBD1 matching 7 bases. Germline V gene data show CDR1 as SGHTA and CDR2 as FQGNSA. This CDR3 is 17 amino acids long. The J segment lost 0 bases and the V segment lost 4 bases, leaving 6 bases of the junction unmatched. CDR3 sequence: CASSSMGQHSGANVLTF. The CDR3 nucleotides are TGTGCCAGCAGCTCAATGGGACAGCACTCTGGGGCCAACGTCCTGACTTTC.

This rearrangement joins TRBV6-5 to TRBJ1-4; D not resolved. Per germline, CDR1 MNHEY and CDR2 SVGAGI. V gave up 3 bases and J gave up 5 bases, with 10 bases separating them. The CDR3 runs 14 residues. The CDR3 sequence is CASSYGRPNEKLFF. CDR3 DNA: TGTGCCAGCAGTTATGGGAGACCAAATGAAAAACTGTTTTTT.

This clone was recorded a few times. The chain couples TRBV30 to TRBJ2-7; 9 bases fit TRBD2. Looked up from germline, CDR1 is GTSNPN and CDR2 is SVGIG (reference sequence). This CDR3 has 16 residues. The J segment lost 5 bases and the V segment lost 0 bases, leaving 11 bases of the junction unmatched. CDR3: CAWSVRASGKSNEQYF. The CDR3 DNA is TGTGCCTGGAGTGTACGGGCTAGCGGGAAGTCTAACGAGCAGTACTTC.

This clone has more than one count but fewer than ten. The chain joins TRBV20-1 to TRBJ1-1, with D unclear. Trimming shortened V by 5 bases and J by 4 bases, and 5 bases separated the two germline ends. This CDR3 region has 10 residues. Germline values: CDR1 DFQATT, CDR2 SNEGSKA (reference sequence). CDR3 residues: CSAVRTEAFF. The DNA for the CDR3 is TGCAGTGCTGTCCGCACTGAAGCTTTCTTT.

The V call is TRBV6-5, the J call TRBJ2-1, with a possible D match to TRBD2 (5 bases). Germline V gene sequence: CDR1 MNHEY, CDR2 SVGAGI. This CDR3 comprises 13 residues. V was cut by 11 bases and J by 8 bases, with 19 bases left in between. CDR3 loop: CAVSFSSNDEQFF. The CDR3 region has the DNA TGTGCCGTAAGCTTTTCTAGCAACGATGAGCAGTTCTTC.

This clone has a count of ten or more. The chain joins TRBV7-9 to TRBJ1-1; perhaps TRBD1 as D (5 bases). The CDR3 has 15 residues. The ends were cut back, 5 bases at V and 5 bases at J, with 18 bases in the middle. CDR1 is SEHNR, CDR2 FQNEAQ, per germline (reference sequence). The DNA for the CDR3 is TGTGCCAGCAGCCAGCCATCCGGGGCTTGGACTGAAGCTTTCTTT. As protein: CASSQPSGAWTEAFF.

This clone was picked up a small number of times. The J gene is TRBJ2-7, the V gene TRBV5-1, with 7 bases fitting TRBD1. The ends lost 4 bases at V and 1 base at J; junction bases unmatched: 5. The length of the CDR3 is 14 residues. Germline V gene sequence: CDR1 SGHRS, CDR2 YFSETQ. Written as DNA, the CDR3 is TGCGCCAGCAGCCAAGACAGGGATTCCTACGAGCAGTACTTC. As protein: CASSQDRDSYEQYF.

This clone was observed a few times. V and J are TRBV11-3 and TRBJ1-2; D gene ambiguous. V was clipped by 2 bases and J by 1 base, with 2 bases between them. This CDR3 comprises 12 residues. Germline CDR1 is SGHNT and CDR2 is YENEEA. In DNA, the CDR3 is TGTGCCAGCAGCTTATTTAACTATGGCTACACCTTC. Its protein product is CASSLFNYGYTF.

The rearrangement links TRBV9 to TRBJ2-7; tentative D call: TRBD1 (9 bases). This CDR3 is built from 19 residues. The V gene's germline CDR1 is SGDLS and CDR2 YYNGEE. The V and J ends lost 4 bases and 2 bases respectively, with 28 bases between them. CDR3 sequence: CASSPSFLGGGTGTYEQYF. CDR3 DNA sequence: TGTGCCAGCAGCCCTAGTTTTTTGGGCGGGGGGACAGGGACCTACGAGCAGTACTTC.

The chain has TRBV9 and TRBJ2-3; TRBD2 aligns across 7 bases. V dropped 3 bases and J dropped 7; count of bases not matched to a gene: 8. CDR1 is SGDLS, CDR2 YYNGEE, per germline. This CDR3 is 14 amino acids long. CDR3 DNA sequence: TGTGCCAGCAGCGCCCCTGCGGGGGTAAATACGCAGTATTTT. It translates to CASSAPAGVNTQYF. The whole variable domain, remainder taken from reference TRBV9 and TRBJ2-3, is DSGVTQTPKHLITATGQRVTLRCSPRSGDLSVYWYQQSLDQGLQFLIQYYNGEERAKGNILERFSAQQFPDLHSELNLSSLELGDSALYFCASSAPAGVNTQYFGPGTRLTVL.

The rearrangement uses TRBV7-2 and TRBJ2-2; D unresolved. Trimming left V 9 bases short and J 7 bases short, with 12 bases between. Germline V lookup: CDR1 SGHTA, CDR2 FQGNSA. The CDR3 extends over 12 amino acids. CDR3 nucleotides: TGTGCCAGTTTCCGGAGCCACGGGGAGCTGTTTTTT. It encodes CASFRSHGELFF.

The rearrangement joins TRBV6-1 to TRBJ2-1; unclear D gene. CDR1 is MNHNS and CDR2 is SASEGT in the germline V gene. Trimming shortened V by 6 bases and J by 15 bases, and 15 bases separated the two germline ends. The CDR3 totals 11 residues. The CDR3 spells CASRHQTRRFF. The CDR3 bases are TGTGCCAGCAGGCATCAAACGCGCAGGTTCTTC.